The entry below gives a single T cell receptor beta chain sequence along with its context. Its target antigen remains unknown. Base-call qualities are not available, and no considerably larger clone is one nucleotide away. This record belongs to a study of CD8 T cells in Susac syndrome (dated 2019 in TCRdb). A note on the overall study: The study used repertoire sequencing to test whether antigen drove CD8+ T cell activation and differentiation in Susac syndrome. Clonality of the CD8+ T cell repertoire was compared between around eleven healthy donors, roughly 14 Susac syndrome patients and under 16 multiple sclerosis patients. On the study overall, not on this receptor specifically: The number of individuals in the TCR sequencing and HLA analysis was recognized as being relatively small.

CDR1 and CDR2, looked up from the germline V gene, are SNHLY and FYNNEI. Trimming removed 7 bases from V and 8 bases from J, leaving 14 bases between the germline ends. The cysteine opens and the phenylalanine closes a CDR3 of 13 amino acids. Solely the CDR3 DNA is kept, with 39 bases framed from the first base. RNA was extracted with the RNeasy kit and roughly 0.45 to 1 ug was reverse transcribed using random hexamers. The immunoSEQ multiplex PCR assay, covering 54 Vbeta and 13 Jbeta segments, was used to amplify TCR beta CDR3 regions. Bias from PCR amplification was corrected by using a synthetic template baseline for primer optimization and for computational correction. On the authors' methods: Reads were annotated to V, D and J genes according to IMGT and were analyzed with immunoSEQ Analyzer, with only productive sequences retained. To calculate clonality, Shannon entropy was normalized by log2 of the number of productive unique sequences and then subtracted from one. Public and private clones were assessed among the 100 most prevalent clones of each patient and control. A clone was defined as Susac-specific if it was absent from the healthy and MS cohorts, from some 1,100 published viral clones and from other ImmuneACCESS disease sequences. The public reads were quality trimmed at Q25 with fastp and then assembled into clones with MiXCR by TCRdb, keeping productive beta chains. One record per CDR3 amino acid sequence lists the most common genes and DNA. Here the V and J calls rest on TCRdb's processing, not on the authors' analysis. Within this sample are tens of thousands of distinct CDR3 sequences, with about 95% of them counted one time only. Of the sample, under 0.5% is held by the ten largest clones.

Peripheral blood CD8+ and CD4+ T cells from healthy donors, Susac syndrome patients and multiple sclerosis patients were profiled using high-throughput TCR beta sequencing. Treatment-naive patients with stable or active relapsing-remitting disease fulfilling revised McDonald criteria were used as multiple sclerosis controls. Bulk CD8+ and CD4+ T cells were purified by magnetic negative isolation, whereas CD8+ TEMRA cells were enriched by FACS. Blood was collected in EDTA tubes and processed within 24 hours, with PBMCs isolated through density gradient centrifugation. PBMCs intended for TCR sequencing were frozen in liquid nitrogen and were later thawed in a 37 degrees C water bath. Purity of sorted or isolated CD4+, CD8+ and CD8+ TEMRA cells was at least 90%.

Sequencing was performed on CD8+ T cells from PBMCs. The chain is assembled from TRBV2 and TRBJ2-2, with a tentative D gene TRBD1 over 5 matching bases. This receptor was taken from a human donor with multiple sclerosis. Read as DNA, the sequence is TGTGCCAGCAACCCTACCTCAGGGGGGGAGCTGTTTTTT. This encodes CASNPTSGGELFF.